The clone carrying this T cell receptor (beta chain) was seen more than once but under ten times. Its antigen remains unidentified. CDR1 and CDR2 (germline): SGDLS, YYNGEE. Trimming left V 3 bases short and J 0 bases short, with 6 bases between. The CDR3 is 13 amino acids. The cDNA had a unique molecular identifier and a template-switch universal primer site. From the 5' RACE reads, TCRdb called clonotypes with MiXCR, one entry per CDR3 protein. Altogether around 480,000 distinct CDR3 sequences are present, 11% to 15% being singletons, with the ten largest covering roughly 0.5%. The sample comes from a study of identical twins. Study results and caveats: Analyses based on zero insertions could be partly confounded by invariant MAIT and iNKT cells. In monozygotic twins, models underestimated the sharing of out-of-frame TCR alpha.

The donor group consisted entirely of healthy Caucasians. These data were also reused for a study on yellow fever vaccine responses in identical twins.

The genes are TRBV9 and TRBJ1-1; D gene ambiguous. This TCR derives from a woman between 18 and 30 years old in good health. The sample taken for sequencing was CD4+ T cells sorted from blood. The CDR3: CASSGTVNTEAFF. The CDR3 DNA follows: TGTGCCAGCAGCGGGACGGTGAACACTGAAGCTTTCTTT.